This TCR delta chain was observed in a study of gamma-delta T cells after stem cell transplantation. The CDR3 loop spans 30 amino acids. The germline gives CDR1 TSWWSYY, CDR2 QGS. TCRdb called clones from the RT-PCR reads again using CATT. The data show about 2,500 delta-chain clones, less than 30% seen once. Turning to this clone: The germline gene is not matched at one end of the junction; a read error may be the cause.

The TCR originated in a human donor. It is not recorded whose cells these are; they may come from a transplant donor. The sequencing input was gamma-delta T cells. The rearrangement uses TRDV1 and TRDJ3, with 12 bases that match TRDD3. The CDR3 spells CALGELPFLRSLTRTGGYTPGSWDTRQKFF. The CDR3 nucleotides are TGTGCTCTTGGGGAACTCCCCTTCCTAAGAAGCCTAACGCGTACTGGGGGATACACCCCCGGCTCCTGGGACACCCGACAGAAGTTTTTC.